The 29 T cell receptor beta chains listed next were all sequenced from one sample in a study of cytotoxic CD8 clonotypes in ibrutinib-treated CLL (dated by TCRdb to 2020 to 2022). The time point label, read with the paper, signifies: around 25 months on ibrutinib. Libraries were built with the immunoSEQ multiplex PCR assay. What TCRdb holds here is the immuneACCESS table cut down to in-frame rearrangements. Part of the clones is not present; checked against another copy, under half of the missing clones reflect an unresolved V gene, and the others are unexplained. Within this sample are 140,000 to 150,000 clones, with 75% to 80% of them counted one time only. Clones ranked in the top ten supply about 5% of the sample. Sequencing used PBMCs, obtained after 24 months of ibrutinib treatment. The source is a human donor with chronic lymphocytic leukemia.

The CDR3 sequence: CASSQDRGEQFF. Here the CDR3 DNA reads TGTGCCAGCAGCCAAGATCGGGGTGAGCAGTTCTTC. The rearrangement links TRBV4-2 to TRBJ2-1; D is possibly TRBD2 (5 bases). The CDR3 consists of 12 residues. Germline V lookup: CDR1 LGHNA, CDR2 YNFKEQ. Between the trimmed V and J ends, which lost 0 bases and 9 bases, there was a span of 6 bases.

V gene TRBV14 combines with J gene TRBJ2-7; no firm D call. Looked up from germline, CDR1 is SGHDN and CDR2 is FVKESK. The CDR3 is 14 amino acids. The germline V and J ends were trimmed by 1 base and 6 bases, with 13 bases remaining between them. CDR3 nucleotide sequence: TGTGCCAGCAGCCAAGTCCCGACCGGGCGCGAGCAGTACTTC. Encoded protein: CASSQVPTGREQYF.

This clone was counted ten times or more. This chain uses TRBV4-2 with TRBJ2-2; 12 positions agree with TRBD2. V shed 4 bases and J 7 bases; nucleotides not matched to a gene: 19. The CDR3 contains 20 residues. CDR1 LGHNA and CDR2 YNFKEQ come from the germline V gene. CDR3 in DNA: TGTGCCAGCAGCCCCGCGGCGCCACTAGCGGGGGGTTCATTGGGCGGGGAGCTGTTTTTT. Translation: CASSPAAPLAGGSLGGELFF.

This rearrangement joins TRBV6-1 to TRBJ1-1, with TRBD1 matching over 10 bases. The germline V gene encodes CDR1 MNHNS and CDR2 SASEGT. V lost 1 base and J lost 6; bases outside the gene matches: 5. The CDR3 is 15 residues long. The CDR3 DNA follows: TGTGCCAGCAGTGAAGGACAGGGGGCGGCTCCTGAAGCTTTCTTT. This sequence encodes CASSEGQGAAPEAFF.

The genes are TRBV19 and TRBJ2-3; TRBD1 matches 9 bases. The V segment lost 4 bases and the J segment 4 bases; nucleotides outside the gene matches: 6. Germline loops: CDR1 LNHDA, CDR2 SQIVND (reference sequence). The CDR3 covers 15 residues. The CDR3 DNA sequence: TGTGCCAGTAGTACCCGACAGGGGGGAGCAGATACGCAGTATTTT. Translation: CASSTRQGGADTQYF.

The chain couples TRBV30 to TRBJ2-5; D not certain. Germline V CDR1 and CDR2: GTSNPN, SVGIG (reference sequence). The CDR3 is 11 amino acids. The V and J ends lost 2 bases and 13 bases respectively, with 14 bases between them. The CDR3 DNA is TGTGCCTGGAGTACCGGGCGCCCCGCGTACTTC. Translating it yields CAWSTGRPAYF.

The chain links TRBV27 to TRBJ1-1; D is perhaps TRBD1 (6 bases). V was pared by 6 bases and J by 0 bases, with 11 bases between. The germline CDR1 and CDR2 sequences are MNHEY and SMNVEV (reference sequence). The CDR3 is made up of 14 amino acids. The CDR3 DNA reads as TGTGCCAGCAGGGGACAATTTATGAACACTGAAGCTTTCTTT. Translated: CASRGQFMNTEAFF.

The chain carries TRBV19 and TRBJ2-5, with unresolved D. V shed 8 bases and J shed 2 bases, with 9 bases lying between them. CDR3 length equals 12 residues. CDR1 is LNHDA, CDR2 SQIVND, per germline (reference sequence). The CDR3 loop reads CASGQLQETQYF. CDR3 coding DNA: TGTGCCAGTGGGCAGCTACAAGAGACCCAGTACTTC.

The V and J genes are TRBV6-5 and TRBJ1-2; D not resolved. The CDR3 consists of 14 residues. The germline V gene has CDR1 MNHEY and CDR2 SVGAGI. Trimming removed 5 bases from V and 4 bases from J, with 14 bases in between. CDR3: CASSPEGRGYGYTF. The CDR3 DNA sequence: TGTGCCAGCAGTCCAGAAGGGCGCGGCTATGGCTACACCTTC.

The rearrangement uses TRBV11-2 and TRBJ2-2; TRBD2 might be the D (5 bases). Germline CDR1 SGHAT, CDR2 FQNNGV. This CDR3 is built from 15 residues. V was cut by 3 bases and J by 3 bases, with 11 bases left in between. CDR3 in DNA: TGTGCCAGCAGCTTCGTTAGCGTGGACACCGGGGAGCTGTTTTTT. Its translation is CASSFVSVDTGELFF.

The chain combines TRBV4-3 with TRBJ2-1; D perhaps matches TRBD1 (5 bases). The CDR3 runs 14 residues. Germline V gene sequence: CDR1 LGHNA, CDR2 YSLEER. V dropped 1 base and J dropped 6 bases, with 10 bases sitting between them. CDR3 bases: TGCGCCAGCAGCCAAGTAGTCCAGGGCAATGAGCAGTTCTTC. It translates to CASSQVVQGNEQFF.

The chain couples TRBV19 to TRBJ2-2, with TRBD2 matching over 12 bases. The CDR3 totals 16 residues. Germline CDR1 is LNHDA and CDR2 is SQIVND (reference sequence). With 6 bases clipped from V and 2 bases from J, the junction kept 4 bases outside the gene matches. CDR3 coding DNA: TGTGCCAGTAGGCCACTAGCGGGGGGAAACACCGGGGAGCTGTTTTTT. Translating gives CASRPLAGGNTGELFF.

The V gene is TRBV2, the J gene TRBJ2-1, with a possible D match to TRBD2 (6 bases). The length of the CDR3 is 16 residues. V lost 1 base and J 3 bases, leaving 13 bases between the germline ends. CDR1 and CDR2 from the germline V gene are SNHLY and FYNNEI. DNA for the CDR3: TGTGCCAGCAGTGAAGGTGCTAGCGCATACTACAATGAGCAGTTCTTC. Protein product: CASSEGASAYYNEQFF.

V gene TRBV4-3 combines with J gene TRBJ2-2; D possibly corresponds to TRBD2 (6 bases). Germline V CDR1 and CDR2: LGHNA, YSLEER. This CDR3 spans 18 amino acids. Deletions cut 4 bases from V and 4 bases from J, with 22 bases between. CDR3 bases: TGCGCCAGCAGCCCCCGGGCTAGCGCCGGTGGGAGCACCGGGGAGCTGTTTTTT. Protein product: CASSPRASAGGSTGELFF.

The V call is TRBV5-1, the J call TRBJ1-1; perhaps TRBD1 as D (5 bases). The V end lost 4 bases, the J end lost 1 base, and 8 bases lay between the germline ends. The CDR3 totals 13 residues. Per the germline V gene, CDR1 is SGHRS and CDR2 is YFSETQ. The CDR3 here is CASSVRGNTEAFF. The CDR3 DNA reads TGCGCCAGCAGCGTGAGGGGGAACACTGAAGCTTTCTTT.

The rearrangement uses TRBV7-3 and TRBJ2-7, with TRBD2 matching 7 bases. Germline loops: CDR1 SGHTA, CDR2 FQGTGA. This CDR3 region has 13 residues. The ends lost 5 bases at V and 4 bases at J; junction bases unmatched: 5. CDR3 residues: CASSQRGGYEQYF. CDR3 DNA: TGTGCCAGCAGCCAGCGGGGAGGGTACGAGCAGTACTTC.

This clone was detected only a few times. The chain is built from TRBV25-1 and TRBJ2-1; possible D gene TRBD1, 6 bases. From germline, CDR1 is MGHDK and CDR2 SYGVNS. Trimming took 7 bases from V and 3 from J, leaving 13 bases between them. The CDR3 is 14 residues long. The CDR3 coding sequence is TGTGCCAGCATCCCAGCGACAGGCTACAATGAGCAGTTCTTC. Translating it yields CASIPATGYNEQFF.

The V gene is TRBV6-5, the J gene TRBJ2-3; the D gene is possibly TRBD1 (6 bases). The ends were cut back, 0 bases at V and 11 bases at J, with 15 bases in the middle. The germline gives CDR1 MNHEY, CDR2 SVGAGI. There are 14 residues in the CDR3. The chain's CDR3 is CASSYSGGRDGQYF. CDR3 DNA: TGTGCCAGCAGTTACTCTGGGGGCAGGGATGGGCAGTATTTT.

CDR3 bases: TGTGCCAGCGGACCCATCAATCAGCCCCAGCATTTT. It is translated as CASGPINQPQHF. The chain couples TRBV6-5 to TRBJ1-5, with no clear D. The length of the CDR3 is 12 residues. V lost 8 bases and J lost 3, with 8 bases in between. Germline CDR1 MNHEY, CDR2 SVGAGI.

Notes on this clone: The junction differs from germline at one of its ends, possibly a read error. The chain uses TRBV5-4 and TRBJ2-2; weak D call: TRBD1 (7 bases). Germline V gene lookup returns CDR1 SGHNT and CDR2 YYREEE (reference sequence). This CDR3 is 15 amino acids long. The CDR3 protein is CASSPGGSGTGELFF. As DNA, the CDR3 is TGTGCCAGCAGCCCAGGGGGTAGCGGAACCGGAGAGCTGTTTTTT.

For the CDR3, the DNA is TGTGCCAGCAGCGTAGGCCCCGGGTACTCCTACGAGCAGTACTTC. Amino acid sequence: CASSVGPGYSYEQYF. The rearrangement links TRBV9 to TRBJ2-7; no clear D. Trimming pared 0 bases from V and 0 bases from J, leaving 10 bases between. This CDR3 region has 15 residues. Germline V gene sequence: CDR1 SGDLS, CDR2 YYNGEE.

This clone came up once. This chain uses TRBV5-4 with TRBJ1-5; perhaps TRBD1 as D (5 bases). The CDR3 has 16 amino acids. The V and J ends lost 4 bases and 2 bases respectively, with 16 bases between them. Per germline, CDR1 SGHNT and CDR2 YYREEE (reference sequence). The CDR3 DNA follows: TGTGCCAGCAGCCGGGGCGGAAGTGAGGGCAATCAGCCCCAGCATTTT. Translating it yields CASSRGGSEGNQPQHF.

The V and J genes are TRBV11-2 and TRBJ2-2; the D is unclear. There are 13 residues in the CDR3. CDR1 and CDR2 (germline): SGHAT, FQNNGV. V was pared by 6 bases and J by 2 bases, with 7 bases between. The CDR3 coding sequence is TGTGCCAGCAGGTGGAGTAACACCGGGGAGCTGTTTTTT. As protein: CASRWSNTGELFF.

V is TRBV7-2 and J is TRBJ2-3, with a tentative D call TRBD2 (6 bases). Germline V CDR1 and CDR2: SGHTA, FQGNSA. This CDR3 contains 13 residues. The V end lost 6 bases, the J end lost 4 bases, and 11 bases lay between the germline ends. This CDR3 is CASRRTGADTQYF. CDR3 nucleotides: TGTGCCAGCAGGAGGACGGGGGCAGATACGCAGTATTTT.

The rearrangement uses TRBV4-1 and TRBJ2-2, with D unclear. Trimming shortened V by 0 bases and J by 9 bases, and 2 bases separated the two germline ends. The CDR3 has 11 amino acids. Germline V gives CDR1 MGHRA, CDR2 YSYEKL. CDR3 in amino acids: CASSQDRELFF. DNA of the CDR3: TGCGCCAGCAGCCAAGACCGGGAGCTGTTTTTT.

The chain employs TRBV15 and TRBJ2-1; D is undetermined. This CDR3 has 14 residues. Germline loops: CDR1 LNHNV, CDR2 YYDKDF (reference sequence). V was shortened by 1 base and J by 10 bases, with 14 bases between the two germline ends. The CDR3 protein is CATSRAARFFEQFF. The DNA for the CDR3 is TGTGCCACCAGCAGAGCCGCCCGGTTTTTCGAGCAGTTCTTC.

The chain combines TRBV18 with TRBJ1-1, with 8 bases that match TRBD1. The CDR3 is 16 residues long. Unmatched junction bases numbered 11, after V lost 3 bases and J lost 5 bases. The germline V gene has CDR1 KGHSH and CDR2 LQKENI. CDR3 DNA sequence: TGTGCCAGCTCACCCACCTCCACAGGGGGGGGTACTGAAGCTTTCTTT. This codes for CASSPTSTGGGTEAFF.

V is TRBV6-1 and J is TRBJ2-3; 7 nucleotides match TRBD1. The CDR3 is 14 amino acids. The germline CDR1 and CDR2 sequences are MNHNS and SASEGT. After removal of 6 bases from V and 4 bases from J, the junction contained 7 bases not matched to a gene. The CDR3 sequence is CASSPRTGADTQYF. The CDR3 nucleotides are TGTGCCAGCAGCCCCCGGACAGGAGCAGATACGCAGTATTTT.

J is TRBJ1-6 and V is TRBV28, with 9 nucleotides matching TRBD1. The CDR3 is 16 amino acids. Trimming removed 3 bases from V and 6 bases from J; junction bases left unmatched: 6. Germline V gene lookup returns CDR1 MDHEN and CDR2 SYDVKM. The CDR3 here is CASSFPGTGFNSPLHF. CDR3 bases: TGTGCCAGCAGTTTCCCCGGGACAGGGTTTAATTCACCCCTCCACTTT.